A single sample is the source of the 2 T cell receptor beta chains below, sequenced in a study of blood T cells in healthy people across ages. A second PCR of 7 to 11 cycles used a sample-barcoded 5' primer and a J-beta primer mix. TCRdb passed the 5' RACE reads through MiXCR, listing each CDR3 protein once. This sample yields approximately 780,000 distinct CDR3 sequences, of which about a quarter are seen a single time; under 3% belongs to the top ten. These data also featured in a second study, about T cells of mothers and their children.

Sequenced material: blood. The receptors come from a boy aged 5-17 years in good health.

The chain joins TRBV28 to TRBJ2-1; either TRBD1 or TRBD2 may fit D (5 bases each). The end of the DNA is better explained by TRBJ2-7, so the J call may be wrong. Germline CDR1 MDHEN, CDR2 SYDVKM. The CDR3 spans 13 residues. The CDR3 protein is CASSSFRGVEQYF. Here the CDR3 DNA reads TGTGCCAGCAGCTCCTTTAGAGGGGTCGAGCAGTACTTC.

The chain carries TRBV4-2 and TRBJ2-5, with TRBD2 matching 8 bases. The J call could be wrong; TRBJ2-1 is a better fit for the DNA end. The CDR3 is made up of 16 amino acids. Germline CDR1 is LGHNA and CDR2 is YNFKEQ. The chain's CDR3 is CASSQDLLAAYNEQFF. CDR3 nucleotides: TGTGCCAGCAGCCAAGATCTACTAGCGGCCTACAATGAGCAGTTCTTC.